This T cell receptor beta chain stems from a study of type 1 regulatory T cells. One entry per CDR3 protein results from TCRdb running MiXCR on the reads. The sample holds 60,000 to 80,000 distinct CDR3 sequences; about 62% are singletons and the top ten take less than 8.5%. Germline V lookup: CDR1 SGHTA, CDR2 FQGNSA. Trimming cost V 4 bases and J 5 bases; bases outside gene matches: 4. The CDR3 has 14 amino acids. Points on this clonotype: Its antigen is as yet unknown.

The origin of this receptor is a human donor in good health. Sequencing input: cultured T cells, either the whole culture or a sorted T cell fraction (not recorded which). Subset defined: Tr1-enriched cell product generated in vitro against host alloantigens. J is TRBJ2-3 and V is TRBV7-2; TRBD2 aligns across 9 bases. This chain's CDR3 is CASSWREGGDTQYF. As DNA, the CDR3 is TGTGCCAGCAGCTGGCGGGAGGGCGGAGATACGCAGTATTTT. Filled out from reference TRBV7-2 and TRBJ2-3, the complete variable domain reads GAGVSQSPSNKVTEKGKDVELRCDPISGHTALYWYRQSLGQGLEFLIYFQGNSAPDKSGLPSDRFSAERTGGSVSTLTIQRTQQEDSAVYLCASSWREGGDTQYFGPGTRLTVL.